This TCR beta chain derives from a study of CD8 T cells in ankylosing spondylitis. General observations from the study: Disease-linked clones reportedly showed significant enrichment in matched ankylosing spondylitis synovial fluid. In ankylosing spondylitis blood, a motif of eight highly homologous TCR beta variants appeared characteristic. Clones linked with disease were CD8+ and fairly uncommon in the peripheral blood.

This clonotype was detected many times. No antigen is known for it. Per germline, CDR1 SNHLY and CDR2 FYNNEI. The CDR3 extends over 16 amino acids. V lost 6 bases, J lost 7 bases, and 11 bases stayed unmatched. TCRdb fed the 5' RACE reads into MiXCR, producing one record per CDR3 protein. Counted here are some 250,000 distinct CDR3 sequences, around 9.2% occurring once; the ten biggest clones make up approximately 6.2%. The source is a male donor with ankylosing spondylitis or in good health (not recorded which). The rearrangement joins TRBV2 to TRBJ2-2, with 10 bases lining up with TRBD1. The specimen sequenced was blood, either unsorted or a sorted T cell fraction (not recorded which). CDR3 sequence: CASRDHMTGGSGELFF. As DNA, the CDR3 is TGTGCCAGCAGGGACCACATGACAGGGGGCAGCGGGGAGCTGTTTTTT.